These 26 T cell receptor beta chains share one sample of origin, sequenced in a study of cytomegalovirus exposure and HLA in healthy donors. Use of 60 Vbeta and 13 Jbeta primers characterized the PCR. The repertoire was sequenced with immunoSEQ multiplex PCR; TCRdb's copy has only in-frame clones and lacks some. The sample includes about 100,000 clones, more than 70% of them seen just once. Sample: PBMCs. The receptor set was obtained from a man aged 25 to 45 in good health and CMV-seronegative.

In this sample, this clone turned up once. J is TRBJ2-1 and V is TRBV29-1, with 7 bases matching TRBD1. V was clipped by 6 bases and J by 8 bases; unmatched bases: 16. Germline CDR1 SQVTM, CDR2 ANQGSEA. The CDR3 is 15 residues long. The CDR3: CSVAILGQKSDEQFF. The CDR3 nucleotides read TGCAGCGTGGCTATTTTGGGACAGAAATCAGATGAGCAGTTCTTC.

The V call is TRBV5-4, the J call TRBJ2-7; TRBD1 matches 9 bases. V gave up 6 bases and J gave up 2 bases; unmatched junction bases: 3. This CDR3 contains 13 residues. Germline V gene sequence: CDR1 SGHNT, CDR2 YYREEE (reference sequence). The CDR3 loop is CASTGQGTYEQYF. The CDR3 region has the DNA TGTGCCAGCACCGGACAGGGGACCTACGAGCAGTACTTC.

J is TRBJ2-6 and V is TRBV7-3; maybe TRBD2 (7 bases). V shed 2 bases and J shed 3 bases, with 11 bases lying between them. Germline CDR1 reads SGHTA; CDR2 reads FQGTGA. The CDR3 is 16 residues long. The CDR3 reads CASSLGGAGGANVLTF. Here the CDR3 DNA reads TGTGCCAGCAGCTTAGGGGGGGCAGGTGGGGCCAACGTCCTGACTTTC. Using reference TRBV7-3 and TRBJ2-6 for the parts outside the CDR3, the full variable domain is GAGVSQTPSNKVTEKGKYVELRCDPISGHTALYWYRQSLGQGPEFLIYFQGTGAADDSGLPNDRFFAVRPEGSVSTLKIQRTERGDSAVYLCASSLGGAGGANVLTFGAGSRLTVL.

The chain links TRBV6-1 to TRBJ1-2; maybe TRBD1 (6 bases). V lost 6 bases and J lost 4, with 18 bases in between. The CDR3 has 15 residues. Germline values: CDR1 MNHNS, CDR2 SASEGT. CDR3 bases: TGTGCCAGCAGCGCGCAGGGGTCCTTAGTCTATGGCTACACCTTC. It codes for CASSAQGSLVYGYTF.

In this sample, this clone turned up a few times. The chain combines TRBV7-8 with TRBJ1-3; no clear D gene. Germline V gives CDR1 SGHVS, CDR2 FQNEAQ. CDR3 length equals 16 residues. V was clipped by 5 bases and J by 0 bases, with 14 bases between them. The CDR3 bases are TGTGCCAGCAGCCGCGGCGGGAGTTTCTCTGGAAACACCATATATTTT. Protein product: CASSRGGSFSGNTIYF.

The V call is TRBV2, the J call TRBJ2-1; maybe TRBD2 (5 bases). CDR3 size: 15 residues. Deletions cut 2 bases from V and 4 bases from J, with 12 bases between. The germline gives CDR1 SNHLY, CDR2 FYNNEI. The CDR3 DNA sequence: TGTGCCAGCAGTGAACGGGGTGCTGGGTACAATGAGCAGTTCTTC. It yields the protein CASSERGAGYNEQFF.

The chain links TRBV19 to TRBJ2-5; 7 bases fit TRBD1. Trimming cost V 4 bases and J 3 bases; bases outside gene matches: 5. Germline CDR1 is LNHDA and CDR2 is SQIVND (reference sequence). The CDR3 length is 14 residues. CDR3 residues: CASSKVGGEETQYF. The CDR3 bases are TGTGCCAGTAGTAAAGTAGGGGGCGAAGAGACCCAGTACTTC.

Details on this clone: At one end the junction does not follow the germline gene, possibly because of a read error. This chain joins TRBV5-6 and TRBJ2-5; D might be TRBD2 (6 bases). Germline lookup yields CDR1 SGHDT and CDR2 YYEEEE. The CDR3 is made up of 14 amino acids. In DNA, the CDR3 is TGTGCCGGCAGCTTGGAGTGGCGGGGTGAGACCCAGTACTTC. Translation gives CAGSLEWRGETQYF.

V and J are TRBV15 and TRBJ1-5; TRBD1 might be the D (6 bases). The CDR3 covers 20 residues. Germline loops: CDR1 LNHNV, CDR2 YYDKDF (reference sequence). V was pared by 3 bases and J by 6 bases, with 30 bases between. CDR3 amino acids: CATSRDDGTNTPTGSQPQHF. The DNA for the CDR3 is TGTGCCACCAGCAGGGACGACGGGACAAACACTCCCACCGGAAGTCAGCCCCAGCATTTT.

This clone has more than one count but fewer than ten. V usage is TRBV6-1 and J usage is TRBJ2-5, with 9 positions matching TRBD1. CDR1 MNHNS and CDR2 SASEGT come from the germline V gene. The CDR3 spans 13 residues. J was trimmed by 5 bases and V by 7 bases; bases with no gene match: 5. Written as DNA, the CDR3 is TGTGCCAGCATGCGAGGACAGGGGGAGACCCAGTACTTC. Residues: CASMRGQGETQYF.

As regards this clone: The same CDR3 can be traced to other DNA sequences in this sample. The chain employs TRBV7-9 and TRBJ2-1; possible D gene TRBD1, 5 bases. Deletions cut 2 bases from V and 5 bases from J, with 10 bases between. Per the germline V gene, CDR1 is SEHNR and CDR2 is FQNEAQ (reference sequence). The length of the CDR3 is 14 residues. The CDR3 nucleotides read TGTGCCAGCAGCTTAACGCAGGGAAACAATGAGCAGTTCTTC. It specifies CASSLTQGNNEQFF.

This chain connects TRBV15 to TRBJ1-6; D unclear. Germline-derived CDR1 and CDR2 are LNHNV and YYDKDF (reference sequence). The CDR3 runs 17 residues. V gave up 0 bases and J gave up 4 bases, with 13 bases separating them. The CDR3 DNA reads TGTGCCACCAGCAGAGATATTACGGGTCCTTATAATTCACCCCTCCACTTT. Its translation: CATSRDITGPYNSPLHF.

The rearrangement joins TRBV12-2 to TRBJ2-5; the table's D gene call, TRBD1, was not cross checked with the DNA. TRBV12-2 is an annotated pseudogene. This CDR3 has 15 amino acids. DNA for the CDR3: TGTGCAAGTCGCTTACACGGACAGGAGGAAGAGACCCAGTACTTC. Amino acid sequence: CASRLHGQEEETQYF.

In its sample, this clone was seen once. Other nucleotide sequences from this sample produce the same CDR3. Here the CDR3 DNA reads TGTGCCAGCAGCTTGGGGGGGGCAGATACGCAGTATTTT. Translating it yields CASSLGGADTQYF. The chain carries TRBV5-4 and TRBJ2-3, with D possibly matching TRBD2 (6 bases). The CDR3 runs 13 residues. The V and J ends lost 0 bases and 4 bases respectively, with 6 bases between them. In germline, CDR1 is SGHNT, CDR2 YYREEE (reference sequence).

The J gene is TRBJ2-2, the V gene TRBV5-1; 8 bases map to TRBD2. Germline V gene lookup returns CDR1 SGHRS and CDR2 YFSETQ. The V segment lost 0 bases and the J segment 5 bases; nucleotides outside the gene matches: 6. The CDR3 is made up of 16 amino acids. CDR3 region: CASSLVASGSTGELFF. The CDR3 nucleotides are TGCGCCAGCAGCTTGGTGGCTAGCGGGTCAACCGGGGAGCTGTTTTTT. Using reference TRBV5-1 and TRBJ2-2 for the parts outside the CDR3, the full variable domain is KAGVTQTPRYLIKTRGQQVTLSCSPISGHRSVSWYQQTPGQGLQFLFEYFSETQRNKGNFPGRFSGRQFSNSRSEMNVSTLELGDSALYLCASSLVASGSTGELFFGEGSRLTVL.

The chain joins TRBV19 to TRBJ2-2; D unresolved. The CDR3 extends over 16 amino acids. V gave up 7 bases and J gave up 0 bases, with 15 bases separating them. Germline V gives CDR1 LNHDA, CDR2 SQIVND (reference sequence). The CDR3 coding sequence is TGTGCCAGTACAAAATGGGCAGCTCCGAACACCGGGGAGCTGTTTTTT. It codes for CASTKWAAPNTGELFF. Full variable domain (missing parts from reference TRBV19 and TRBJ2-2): DGGITQSPKYLFRKEGQNVTLSCEQNLNHDAMYWYRQDPGQGLRLIYYSQIVNDFQKGDIAEGYSVSREKKESFPLTVTSAQKNPTAFYLCASTKWAAPNTGELFFGEGSRLTVL.

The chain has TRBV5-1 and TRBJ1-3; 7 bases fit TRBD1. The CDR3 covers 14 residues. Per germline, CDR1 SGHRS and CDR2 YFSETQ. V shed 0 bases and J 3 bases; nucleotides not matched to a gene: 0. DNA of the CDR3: TGCGCCAGCAGCTTGGGACAGGGTGGAAACACCATATATTTT. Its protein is CASSLGQGGNTIYF.

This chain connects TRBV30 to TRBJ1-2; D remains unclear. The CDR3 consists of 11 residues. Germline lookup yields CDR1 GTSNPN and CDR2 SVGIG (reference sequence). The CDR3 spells CGAKDLGGYTF. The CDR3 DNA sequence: TGTGGAGCGAAGGACTTGGGTGGCTACACCTTC.

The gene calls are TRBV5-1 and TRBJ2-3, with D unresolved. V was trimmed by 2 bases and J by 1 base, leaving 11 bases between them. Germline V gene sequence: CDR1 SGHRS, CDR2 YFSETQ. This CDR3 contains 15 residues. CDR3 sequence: CASSFIGEGTDTQYF. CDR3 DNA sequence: TGCGCCAGCAGCTTTATCGGTGAAGGCACAGATACGCAGTATTTT.

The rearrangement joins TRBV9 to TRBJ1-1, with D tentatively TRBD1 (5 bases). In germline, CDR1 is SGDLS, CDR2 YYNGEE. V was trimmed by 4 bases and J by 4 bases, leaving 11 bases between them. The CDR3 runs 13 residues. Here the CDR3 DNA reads TGTGCCAGCAGCCCTGCGGGGGTCACTGAAGCTTTCTTT. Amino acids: CASSPAGVTEAFF.

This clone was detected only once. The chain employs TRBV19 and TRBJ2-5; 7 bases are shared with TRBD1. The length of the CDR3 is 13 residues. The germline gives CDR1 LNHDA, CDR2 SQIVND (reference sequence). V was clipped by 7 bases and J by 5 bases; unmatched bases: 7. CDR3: CASNGQVGETQYF. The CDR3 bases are TGTGCCAGTAACGGACAGGTAGGGGAGACCCAGTACTTC.

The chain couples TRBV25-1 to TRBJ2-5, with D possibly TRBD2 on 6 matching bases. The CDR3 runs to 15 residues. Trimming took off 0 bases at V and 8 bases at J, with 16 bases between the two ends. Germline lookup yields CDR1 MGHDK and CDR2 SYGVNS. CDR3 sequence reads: CASSEYGSGRSTQYF. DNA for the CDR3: TGTGCCAGCAGTGAATATGGGTCCGGGAGATCAACCCAGTACTTC.

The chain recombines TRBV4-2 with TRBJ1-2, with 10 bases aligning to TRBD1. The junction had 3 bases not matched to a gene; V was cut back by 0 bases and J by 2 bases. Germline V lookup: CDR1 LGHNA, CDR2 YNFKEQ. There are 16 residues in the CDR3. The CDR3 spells CASSQEGTGANYGYTF. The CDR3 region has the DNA TGTGCCAGCAGCCAAGAGGGGACAGGGGCAAACTATGGCTACACCTTC.

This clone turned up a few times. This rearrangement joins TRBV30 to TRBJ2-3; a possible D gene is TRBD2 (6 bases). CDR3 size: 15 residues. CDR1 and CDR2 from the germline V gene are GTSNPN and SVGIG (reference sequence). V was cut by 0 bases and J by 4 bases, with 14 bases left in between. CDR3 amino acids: CAWSVLAGFSDTQYF. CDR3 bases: TGTGCCTGGAGTGTACTGGCGGGGTTTTCAGATACGCAGTATTTT.

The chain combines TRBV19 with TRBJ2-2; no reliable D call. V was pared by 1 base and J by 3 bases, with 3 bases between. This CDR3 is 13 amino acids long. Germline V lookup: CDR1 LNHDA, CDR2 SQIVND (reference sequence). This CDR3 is CASSIAYTGELFF. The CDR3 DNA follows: TGTGCCAGTAGTATAGCGTACACCGGGGAGCTGTTTTTT.

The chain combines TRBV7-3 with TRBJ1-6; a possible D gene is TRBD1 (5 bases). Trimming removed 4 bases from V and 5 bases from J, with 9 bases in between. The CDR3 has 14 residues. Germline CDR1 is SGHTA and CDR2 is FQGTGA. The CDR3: CASSSLGDNSPLHF. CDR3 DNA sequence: TGTGCCAGCAGCTCGCTAGGGGATAATTCACCCCTCCACTTT.